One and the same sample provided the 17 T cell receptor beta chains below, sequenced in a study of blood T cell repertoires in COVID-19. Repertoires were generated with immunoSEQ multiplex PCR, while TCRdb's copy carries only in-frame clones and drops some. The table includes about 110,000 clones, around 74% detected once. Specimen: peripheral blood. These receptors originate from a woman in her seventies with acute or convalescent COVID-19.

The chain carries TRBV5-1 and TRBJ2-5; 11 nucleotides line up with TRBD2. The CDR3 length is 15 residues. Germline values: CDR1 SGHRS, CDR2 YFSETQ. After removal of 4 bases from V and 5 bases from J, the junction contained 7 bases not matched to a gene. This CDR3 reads CASSVIAGGQETQYF. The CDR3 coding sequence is TGCGCCAGCAGCGTGATAGCGGGGGGGCAGGAGACCCAGTACTTC.

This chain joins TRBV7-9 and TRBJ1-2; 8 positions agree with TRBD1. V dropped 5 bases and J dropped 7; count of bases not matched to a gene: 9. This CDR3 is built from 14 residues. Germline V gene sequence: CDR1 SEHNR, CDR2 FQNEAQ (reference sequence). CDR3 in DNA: TGTGCCAGCAGCCCTATGCAGGGGGCGATTGGCTACACCTTC. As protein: CASSPMQGAIGYTF. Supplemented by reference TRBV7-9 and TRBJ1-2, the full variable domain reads DTGVSQNPRHKITKRGQNVTFRCDPISEHNRLYWYRQTLGQGPEFLTYFQNEAQLEKSRLLSDRFSAERPKGSFSTLEIQRTEQGDSAMYLCASSPMQGAIGYTFGSGTRLTVV.

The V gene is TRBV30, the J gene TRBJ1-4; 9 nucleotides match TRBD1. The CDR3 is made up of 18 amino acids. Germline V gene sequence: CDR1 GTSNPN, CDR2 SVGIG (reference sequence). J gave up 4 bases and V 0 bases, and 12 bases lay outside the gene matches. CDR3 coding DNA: TGTGCCTGGAGTGTAAAGGGACAGGGCAAGAGTTATAATGAAAAACTGTTTTTT. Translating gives CAWSVKGQGKSYNEKLFF.

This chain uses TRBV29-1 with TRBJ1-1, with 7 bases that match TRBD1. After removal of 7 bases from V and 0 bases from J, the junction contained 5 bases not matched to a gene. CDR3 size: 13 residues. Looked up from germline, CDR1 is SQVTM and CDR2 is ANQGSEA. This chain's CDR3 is CSGDSNMNTEAFF. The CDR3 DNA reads TGCAGCGGGGACAGCAACATGAACACTGAAGCTTTCTTT. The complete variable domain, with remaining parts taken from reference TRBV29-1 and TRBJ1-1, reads SAVISQKPSRDICQRGTSLTIQCQVDSQVTMMFWYRQQPGQSLTLIATANQGSEATYESGFVIDKFPISRPNLTFSTLTVSNMSPEDSSIYLCSGDSNMNTEAFFGQGTRLTVV.

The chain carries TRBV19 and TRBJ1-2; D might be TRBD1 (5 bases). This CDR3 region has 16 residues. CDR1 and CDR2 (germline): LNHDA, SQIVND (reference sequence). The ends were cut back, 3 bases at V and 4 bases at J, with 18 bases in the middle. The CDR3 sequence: CASSMDPFGGVYGYTF. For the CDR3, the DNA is TGTGCCAGTAGTATGGATCCGTTTGGAGGGGTCTATGGCTACACCTTC.

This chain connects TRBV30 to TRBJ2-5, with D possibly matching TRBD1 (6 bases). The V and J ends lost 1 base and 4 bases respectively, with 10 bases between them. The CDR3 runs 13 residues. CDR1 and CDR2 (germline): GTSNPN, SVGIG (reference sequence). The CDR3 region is CAWSGWGRETQYF. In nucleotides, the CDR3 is TGTGCCTGGAGTGGATGGGGGCGAGAGACCCAGTACTTC.

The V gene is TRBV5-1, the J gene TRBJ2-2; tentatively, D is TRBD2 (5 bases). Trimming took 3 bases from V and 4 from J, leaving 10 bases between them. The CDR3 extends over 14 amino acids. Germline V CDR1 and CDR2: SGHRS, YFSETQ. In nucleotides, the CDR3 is TGCGCCAGCAGCTCGGACTTTTTCACCGGGGAGCTGTTTTTT. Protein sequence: CASSSDFFTGELFF.

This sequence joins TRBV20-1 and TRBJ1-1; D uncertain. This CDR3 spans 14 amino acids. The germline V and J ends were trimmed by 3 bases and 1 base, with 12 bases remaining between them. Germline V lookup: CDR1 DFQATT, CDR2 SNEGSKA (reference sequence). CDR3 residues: CSASRAVGNTEAFF. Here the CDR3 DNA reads TGCAGTGCTAGTCGTGCGGTAGGGAACACTGAAGCTTTCTTT.

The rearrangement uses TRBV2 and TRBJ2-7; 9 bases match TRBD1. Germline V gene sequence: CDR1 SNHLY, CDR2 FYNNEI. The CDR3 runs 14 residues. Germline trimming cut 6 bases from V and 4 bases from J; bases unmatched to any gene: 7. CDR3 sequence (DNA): TGTGCCAGCAGGCTGGGACAGGGAAGGTACGAGCAGTACTTC. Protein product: CASRLGQGRYEQYF.

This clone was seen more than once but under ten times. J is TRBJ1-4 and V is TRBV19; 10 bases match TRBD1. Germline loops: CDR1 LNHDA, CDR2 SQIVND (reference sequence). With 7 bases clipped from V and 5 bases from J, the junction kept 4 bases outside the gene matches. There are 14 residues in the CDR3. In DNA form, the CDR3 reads TGTGCCAGTACCCTGGACAGGGGGAATGAAAAACTGTTTTTT. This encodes CASTLDRGNEKLFF.

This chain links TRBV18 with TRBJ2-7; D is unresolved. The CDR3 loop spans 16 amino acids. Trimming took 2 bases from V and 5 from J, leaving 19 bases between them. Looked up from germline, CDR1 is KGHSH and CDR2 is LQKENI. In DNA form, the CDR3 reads TGTGCCAGCTCACCAACGGTTGCCAACGATGCGGACGAGCAGTACTTC. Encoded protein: CASSPTVANDADEQYF.

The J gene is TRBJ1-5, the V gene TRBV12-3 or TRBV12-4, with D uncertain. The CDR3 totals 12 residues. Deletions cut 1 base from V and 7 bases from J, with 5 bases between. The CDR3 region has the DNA TGTGCCAGCAGTTTAGGACTACAGCCCCAGCATTTT. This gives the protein CASSLGLQPQHF.

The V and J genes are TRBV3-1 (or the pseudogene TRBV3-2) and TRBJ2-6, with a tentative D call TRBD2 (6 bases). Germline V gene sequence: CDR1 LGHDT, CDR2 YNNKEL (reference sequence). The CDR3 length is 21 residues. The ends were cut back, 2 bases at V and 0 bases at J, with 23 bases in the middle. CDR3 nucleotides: TGTGCCAGCAGCCAACCCCCCCGAGGAGGGGCGGGATACTCTGGGGCCAACGTCCTGACTTTC. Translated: CASSQPPRGGAGYSGANVLTF.

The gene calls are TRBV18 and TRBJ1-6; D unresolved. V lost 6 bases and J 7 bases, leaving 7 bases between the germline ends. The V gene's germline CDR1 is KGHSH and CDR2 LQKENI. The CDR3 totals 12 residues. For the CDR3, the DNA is TGTGCCAGCTCCTCCCTGAATTCACCCCTCCACTTT. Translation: CASSSLNSPLHF. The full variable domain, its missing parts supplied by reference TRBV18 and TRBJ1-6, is NAGVMQNPRHLVRRRGQEARLRCSPMKGHSHVYWYRQLPEEGLKFMVYLQKENIIDESGMPKERFSAEFPKEGPSILRIQQVVRGDSAAYFCASSSLNSPLHFGNGTRLTVT.

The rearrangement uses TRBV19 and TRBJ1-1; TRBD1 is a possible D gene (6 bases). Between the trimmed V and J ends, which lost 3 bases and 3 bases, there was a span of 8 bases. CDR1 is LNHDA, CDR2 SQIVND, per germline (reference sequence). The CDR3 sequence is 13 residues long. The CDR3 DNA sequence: TGTGCCAGTAGTATGGGGGGGCACACTGAAGCTTTCTTT. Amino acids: CASSMGGHTEAFF.

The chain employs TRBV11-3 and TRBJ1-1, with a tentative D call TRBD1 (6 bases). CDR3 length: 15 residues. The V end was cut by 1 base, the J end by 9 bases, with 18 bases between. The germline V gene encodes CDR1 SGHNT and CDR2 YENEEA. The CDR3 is CASSLGGREQGKAFF. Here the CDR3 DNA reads TGTGCCAGCAGCTTAGGAGGTAGGGAACAGGGCAAAGCTTTCTTT.

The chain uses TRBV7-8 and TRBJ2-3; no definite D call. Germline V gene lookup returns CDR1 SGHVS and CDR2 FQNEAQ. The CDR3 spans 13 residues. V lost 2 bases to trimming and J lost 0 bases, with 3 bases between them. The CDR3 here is CASSLLSTDTQYF. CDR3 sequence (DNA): TGTGCCAGCAGCTTACTCAGCACAGATACGCAGTATTTT.